This TCR beta chain was captured in a study of blood T cell repertoires in COVID-19. The wider study: Italy, Spain and the United States were the sources of the convalescent and acute COVID-19 samples. Sample material is recorded as cDNA or gDNA derived from T cells, B-cell-depleted T cells, or PBMCs.

V was clipped by 5 bases and J by 6 bases, with 11 bases between them. Germline V gene lookup returns CDR1 SGHVS and CDR2 FQNEAQ. The CDR3 runs to 12 residues. The assay was immunoSEQ multiplex PCR, and TCRdb's table has in-frame clones only and misses some. The repertoire consists of 100,000 to 150,000 clones, with roughly four fifths occurring once and the leading ten covering 9% to 13%. The chain uses TRBV7-8 and TRBJ2-7; possibly TRBD2 for D (5 bases). The sample was peripheral blood. The clonotype was recovered from a human donor in a cohort sampled during active COVID-19. In DNA, the CDR3 is TGTGCCAGCAGCCCCTCCGGGGTCGAGCAGTACTTC. Amino acid sequence: CASSPSGVEQYF.